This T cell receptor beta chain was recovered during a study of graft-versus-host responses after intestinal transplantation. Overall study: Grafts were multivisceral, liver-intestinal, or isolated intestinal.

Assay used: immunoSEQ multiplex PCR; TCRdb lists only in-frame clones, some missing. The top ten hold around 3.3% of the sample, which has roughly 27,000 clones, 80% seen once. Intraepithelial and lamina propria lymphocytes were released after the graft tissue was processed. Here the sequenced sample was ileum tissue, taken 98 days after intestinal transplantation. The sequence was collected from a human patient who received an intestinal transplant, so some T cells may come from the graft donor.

CDR3 loop: CASNRDSANSPLHF. In DNA form, the CDR3 reads TGTGCCAGTAACCGGGACAGCGCCAATTCACCCCTCCACTTT. This sequence joins TRBV19 and TRBJ1-6; TRBD1 aligns across 7 bases. The CDR3 spans 14 residues. The junction had 7 bases not matched to a gene; V was cut back by 7 bases and J by 7 bases. The germline V gene encodes CDR1 LNHDA and CDR2 SQIVND (reference sequence).